This TCR beta chain was found in a study of cytomegalovirus exposure and HLA in healthy donors. Whole-study results and caveats: Some V segments could not be told apart, so they were left out, TRBV6-2 and TRBV6-3 among them.

Germline CDR1 reads KGHSH; CDR2 reads LQKENI. This CDR3 has 14 residues. V dropped 6 bases and J dropped 6 bases, with 18 bases sitting between them. Worth noting for this clone: The antigen is unknown.

The PCR made use of 60 Vbeta and 13 Jbeta primers. Sequencing used immunoSEQ multiplex PCR; TCRdb keeps in-frame clones, though not all of them. The sample holds around 150,000 clones; 84% are singletons and the top ten take more than 1.5%. This clonotype originated in a young man in good health and CMV-seronegative. The J gene is TRBJ2-7, the V gene TRBV18, with TRBD2 as a possible D gene (6 bases). Sequencing was done on a sample of PBMCs. The CDR3 DNA sequence: TGTGCCAGCTCCTACTTAGGAGGGGACGCCGAGCAGTACTTC. This translates into CASSYLGGDAEQYF.